This T cell receptor (beta chain) was sequenced for a study of T cells in Graves' hyperthyroidism and ophthalmopathy. General study results and limits: A model of 13 V-J features distinguished ophthalmopathy from stable hyperthyroidism.

TCR beta CDR3 sequences were amplified from RNA transcripts. An initial round of RT-PCR targeting the TCR CDR3 relied on the HTBI primer set. TCRdb reanalysed the multiplex PCR reads using MiXCR and keeps one entry per CDR3 protein. Found here are fewer than 350,000 distinct CDR3 sequences, approximately 12% of them singletons; the top ten hold about 8%. Comments on this clonotype: Its antigen is undetermined.

The patients, who ranged from 18 to 65 in age, presented with newly diagnosed hyperthyroidism lasting under 2 months. The sequence was obtained from a woman in her thirties with Graves' hyperthyroidism that later progressed to Graves' ophthalmopathy. Sequencing used blood.

The CDR3, as DNA: TGTGCCAGCAGCGTAGGAGGGGCGGACGAGCAGTACTTC. Amino acids: CASSVGGADEQYF. The chain links TRBV9 to TRBJ2-7; TRBD1 or TRBD2 may be the D gene (5 bases each). CDR3 length: 13 residues. V dropped 0 bases and J dropped 5 bases, with 9 bases sitting between them. Germline V lookup: CDR1 SGDLS, CDR2 YYNGEE.